The next 17 T cell receptor beta chains were all read from a single sample in a study of PD-L1 blockade in urothelial cancer. The table came from immunoSEQ multiplex PCR; TCRdb's copy has only in-frame clones and leaves some out. This sample carries nearly 50,000 clones, approximately 85% of them seen once, and the ten largest clones take 1.5% to 2%. Documented time point: peripheral blood 6 weeks after treatment start. Sequenced material: PBMCs, taken around atezolizumab (anti-PD-L1) treatment. The receptors come from a man aged 45-60 years with urothelial cancer.

This clone was recorded once. The rearrangement links TRBV9 to TRBJ2-5; D is perhaps TRBD2 (5 bases). CDR3 length: 16 residues. Germline V gene sequence: CDR1 SGDLS, CDR2 YYNGEE. V lost 0 bases and J lost 5, with 17 bases in between. CDR3 residues: CASSVDAGRRMETQYF. CDR3 nucleotides: TGTGCCAGCAGCGTAGACGCGGGCAGGAGGATGGAGACCCAGTACTTC.

V and J are TRBV7-2 and TRBJ2-7; TRBD1 matches 11 bases. The CDR3 length is 14 residues. Germline V CDR1 and CDR2: SGHTA, FQGNSA. V was pared by 3 bases and J by 3 bases, with 1 base of the junction left unmatched. This CDR3 reads CASSFGTGGYEQYF. The DNA for the CDR3 is TGTGCCAGCAGCTTCGGGACAGGGGGCTACGAGCAGTACTTC.

The chain links TRBV11-2 to TRBJ2-5; the match to TRBD1 covers 10 bases. Trimming took 5 bases from V and 6 from J; bases not matched to a gene: 9. The CDR3 contains 15 residues. Germline assignment: CDR1 SGHAT and CDR2 FQNNGV. CDR3 sequence: CASSNTTGGAKTQYF. The CDR3 coding sequence is TGTGCCAGCAGCAATACGACAGGGGGCGCGAAGACCCAGTACTTC.

CDR3 amino acids: CASSPRWEGNEQFF. CDR3 DNA: TGTGCCAGCAGCCCCCGGTGGGAGGGCAATGAGCAGTTCTTC. The genes are TRBV9 and TRBJ2-1; TRBD2 aligns across 7 bases. CDR3 length equals 14 residues. Unmatched junction bases numbered 7, after V lost 4 bases and J lost 6 bases. Germline assignment: CDR1 SGDLS and CDR2 YYNGEE.

The CDR3 protein is CASSLYASTDGRAYEQYF. CDR3 coding DNA: TGTGCCAGCAGTTTATACGCATCTACGGACGGGAGGGCCTACGAGCAGTACTTC. The chain has TRBV27 and TRBJ2-7, with 8 bases fitting TRBD2. The CDR3 length is 18 residues. Germline CDR1 and CDR2: MNHEY and SMNVEV (reference sequence). V dropped 1 base and J dropped 2; count of bases not matched to a gene: 13.

This chain links TRBV5-1 with TRBJ2-1, with D perhaps TRBD2 (6 bases). Per the germline V gene, CDR1 is SGHRS and CDR2 is YFSETQ. The CDR3 is made up of 16 amino acids. Deletions cut 0 bases from V and 9 bases from J, with 19 bases between. The CDR3 region has the DNA TGCGCCAGCAGCTTGGGTGGGGCAGCGGGTTACTTTGAGCAGTTCTTC. As protein: CASSLGGAAGYFEQFF.

The genes are TRBV19 and TRBJ2-1; 9 nucleotides agree with TRBD2. With 7 bases clipped from V and 5 bases from J, the junction kept 9 bases outside the gene matches. The CDR3 is 15 residues long. Germline V gene sequence: CDR1 LNHDA, CDR2 SQIVND (reference sequence). DNA of the CDR3: TGTGCCAGTAATTTGCCGGGACTAGCTGACAATGAGCAGTTCTTC. Translated: CASNLPGLADNEQFF.

The J gene is TRBJ2-1, the V gene TRBV28; tentatively, D is TRBD1 (5 bases). V lost 6 bases, J lost 3 bases, and 15 bases lay in between. Germline CDR1 and CDR2: MDHEN and SYDVKM. This CDR3 spans 15 amino acids. The CDR3 here is CASREATVHYNEQFF. The CDR3 DNA is TGTGCCAGCAGAGAAGCGACAGTGCACTACAATGAGCAGTTCTTC. Together with reference TRBV28 and TRBJ2-1, the CDR3 gives the full variable domain: DVKVTQSSRYLVKRTGEKVFLECVQDMDHENMFWYRQDPGLGLRLIYFSYDVKMKEKGDIPEGYSVSREKKERFSLILESASTNQTSMYLCASREATVHYNEQFFGPGTRLTVL.

This CDR3 reads CASSSEAQRGNQPQHF. The DNA for the CDR3 is TGTGCCAGCAGCTCGGAGGCCCAAAGGGGCAATCAGCCCCAGCATTTT. This chain uses TRBV7-9 with TRBJ1-5; D not certain. This CDR3 is 16 amino acids long. V gave up 4 bases and J gave up 2 bases, with 15 bases separating them. The germline gives CDR1 SEHNR, CDR2 FQNEAQ (reference sequence).

J is TRBJ1-5 and V is TRBV6-1; the D is unclear. The V gene lost 5 bases and the J gene lost 3 bases, with 8 bases spanning the gap. From germline, CDR1 is MNHNS and CDR2 SASEGT. This CDR3 comprises 13 residues. The CDR3 sequence: CASSHNFNQPQHF. In DNA, the CDR3 is TGTGCCAGCAGTCATAACTTCAATCAGCCCCAGCATTTT.

The sample holds one count of this clone. V gene TRBV27 combines with J gene TRBJ2-3, with 9 bases aligning to TRBD2. This CDR3 has 15 amino acids. The junction had 4 bases not matched to a gene; V was cut back by 4 bases and J by 2 bases. Germline values: CDR1 MNHEY, CDR2 SMNVEV (reference sequence). The CDR3 region has the DNA TGTGCCAGCAGTTCTAGCGGGACCCTCACAGATACGCAGTATTTT. Translation: CASSSSGTLTDTQYF.

This clone was recorded only once. The gene calls are TRBV6-6 and TRBJ1-5; 7 bases fit TRBD1. Germline CDR1 and CDR2: MNHNY and SVGAGI (reference sequence). CDR3 size: 13 residues. Trimming at V came to 7 bases and at J to 7 bases, leaving 7 bases not matched to a gene. The CDR3 loop reads CASKDPGGQPQHF. CDR3 nucleotide sequence: TGTGCCAGCAAGGACCCAGGGGGGCAGCCCCAGCATTTT.

In its sample, this clone was seen many times. V is TRBV7-8 and J is TRBJ2-3, with D maybe TRBD2 (6 bases). This CDR3 is built from 13 residues. V was clipped by 5 bases and J by 10 bases, with 16 bases between them. Germline CDR1 SGHVS, CDR2 FQNEAQ. The CDR3 reads CASSLGGERPQYF. The CDR3 DNA is TGTGCCAGCAGCCTCGGCGGGGAGAGGCCGCAGTATTTT.

This chain's CDR3 is CASSQDPSGGISSYNEQFF. The DNA of the CDR3 is TGCGCCAGCAGCCAAGATCCTAGCGGGGGCATAAGCTCCTACAATGAGCAGTTCTTC. This chain joins TRBV4-1 and TRBJ2-1; TRBD2 matches at 10 bases. J was trimmed by 0 bases and V by 0 bases; bases with no gene match: 8. The CDR3 spans 19 residues. Germline values: CDR1 MGHRA, CDR2 YSYEKL.

The chain employs TRBV7-9 and TRBJ2-3; TRBD1 matches at 10 bases. Germline trimming cut 5 bases from V and 4 bases from J; bases unmatched to any gene: 9. CDR3 length equals 16 residues. The germline V gene has CDR1 SEHNR and CDR2 FQNEAQ (reference sequence). CDR3 loop: CASSLGTGVWADTQYF. The DNA of the CDR3 is TGTGCCAGCAGCCTAGGGACAGGGGTTTGGGCAGATACGCAGTATTTT.

The V gene is TRBV2, the J gene TRBJ2-1, with D uncertain. CDR3 size: 14 residues. Trimming took off 7 bases at V and 5 bases at J, with 15 bases between the two ends. Germline assignment: CDR1 SNHLY and CDR2 FYNNEI. The CDR3 loop is CASTPGYGNNEQFF. For the CDR3, the DNA is TGTGCCAGCACCCCGGGTTACGGAAACAATGAGCAGTTCTTC.

The rearrangement uses TRBV18 and TRBJ1-2, with 7 bases lining up with TRBD1. Germline V gives CDR1 KGHSH, CDR2 LQKENI. The CDR3 has 12 amino acids. The V and J ends lost 8 bases and 3 bases, in that order; junction bases with no gene match: 3. CDR3 bases: TGTGCCAGCAGGGGGCCATACTATGGCTACACCTTC. It translates to CASRGPYYGYTF.